The rows below give T cell receptor beta chains drawn from one sample of a study of radiation and T cells in renal cell carcinoma. Assay: immunoSEQ multiplex PCR; the TCRdb copy retains only in-frame clones and omits some. The table records about 170,000 clones, 88% of them present only once. The material was blood, obtained from a patient whose treatment included radiotherapy and nephrectomy. The receptor source for this set is a woman aged 45-65 years with renal cell carcinoma. CDR3s include the opening cysteine and the closing phenylalanine or tryptophan. A D gene is named only where the DNA matches it firmly. Rows may omit the clone size; those that give it use once, few, many or a size class.

clone size	CDR3 length	D gene	V gene	J gene	CDR3 DNA	CDR3 protein
-	21	-	TRBV5-1	TRBJ2-2	TGCGCCAGCAGGCCCACCCCTCCGTACGCGGGCGCCCGCCCGAACACCGGGGAGCTGTTTTTT	CASRPTPPYAGARPNTGELFF
-	14	-	TRBV5-6	TRBJ2-5	TGTGCCAGCAGCTTGGGTCAAAGGGGAGAGACCCAGTACTTC	CASSLGQRGETQYF
-	14	TRBD1	TRBV18	TRBJ1-2	TGTGCCAGCGCGACAGGGGTAAACGACTATGGCTACACCTTC	CASATGVNDYGYTF
-	16	-	TRBV7-3	TRBJ2-6	TGTGCCAGCAGCCCCCAGACAGCCTCTGGGGCCAACGTCCTGACTTTC	CASSPQTASGANVLTF
-	15	TRBD1	TRBV6-6	TRBJ1-2	TGTGCCAGCAGTTATTTTGAGACAGGGGATTTTGGCTACACCTTC	CASSYFETGDFGYTF
-	12	-	TRBV11-2	TRBJ1-2	TGTGCCAGCAGCTTTGGAGTGTATGGCTACACCTTC	CASSFGVYGYTF
-	16	-	TRBV11-3	TRBJ1-5	TGTGCCAGCAGCTTCTCCCAGGAGCGGGGAGATCAGCCCCAGCATTTT	CASSFSQERGDQPQHF
-	15	-	TRBV9	TRBJ1-4	TGTGCCAGCAGCCCAAGTTCAGGGTTCAGCGAAAAACTGTTTTTT	CASSPSSGFSEKLFF
-	13	-	TRBV5-1	TRBJ1-6	TGCGCCAGCAGAGGATTCGATAATTCACCCCTCCACTTT	CASRGFDNSPLHF
-	14	-	TRBV9	TRBJ1-3	TGTGCCAGCAGCGCAGGCCCTGACAGAAACACCATATATTTT	CASSAGPDRNTIYF
-	15	TRBD2	TRBV7-6	TRBJ2-2	TGTGCCAGCAGTAAAGCGGGGGGACACACCGGGGAGCTGTTTTTT	CASSKAGGHTGELFF
-	17	-	TRBV25-1	TRBJ1-4	TGTGCCAGCAGTGAATTAGTCCTGGGGGGATATAATGAAAAACTGTTTTTT	CASSELVLGGYNEKLFF
-	15	-	TRBV6-5	TRBJ2-3	TGTGCCAGCAGTTACGGGGCGGAAAGGACAGATACGCAGTATTTT	CASSYGAERTDTQYF
-	15	-	TRBV6-5	TRBJ1-4	TGTGCCAGCAGTTACTCTAACAGACTCTATGAAAAACTGTTTTTT	CASSYSNRLYEKLFF
-	14	-	TRBV6-1	TRBJ1-1	TGTGCCAGCAGTGAAGGGGGAGAGAACACTGAAGCTTTCTTT	CASSEGGENTEAFF
-	12	-	TRBV6-1	TRBJ1-2	TGTGCCAGCAGTGACCCCGTTGAGGGCTACACCTTC	CASSDPVEGYTF
-	14	-	TRBV27	TRBJ1-2	TGTGCCAGCAGCCCGGAGGGGGGCCTGTATGGCTACACCTTC	CASSPEGGLYGYTF
-	15	-	TRBV7-9	TRBJ1-6	TGTGCCAGCAGCTTAAACCGACCCTATAATTCACCCCTCCACTTT	CASSLNRPYNSPLHF
once	14	-	TRBV6-1	TRBJ2-1	TGTGCCAGCAGGGTTCAGAGCTCCTACAATGAGCAGTTCTTC	CASRVQSSYNEQFF
few	17	TRBD2	TRBV5-5	TRBJ2-7	TGTGCCAGCAGCTTGAGAAGCGGGGGGGCCTCAGGACGGGAGCAGTACTTC	CASSLRSGGASGREQYF
-	13	-	TRBV6-5	TRBJ1-4	TGTGCCAGCAGAGAACCCGGGACAGAAAAACTGTTTTTT	CASREPGTEKLFF
-	15	TRBD1	TRBV5-5	TRBJ2-3	TGTGCCAGCAGCCCGACAGGGGGCCCTGCGGATACGCAGTATTTT	CASSPTGGPADTQYF
-	14	-	TRBV7-2	TRBJ1-5	TGTGCCAGCAGCTTAAGCCCAAGCAATCAGCCCCAGCATTTT	CASSLSPSNQPQHF
-	16	TRBD1	TRBV7-9	TRBJ1-5	TGTGCCAGCAGCTTGGGGACAGGGAGGGTCCATCAGCCCCAGCATTTT	CASSLGTGRVHQPQHF
-	13	-	TRBV15	TRBJ1-4	TGTGCCACCCAACGAGGTAACGGCGAAAAACTGTTTTTT	CATQRGNGEKLFF
-	15	TRBD1	TRBV5-1	TRBJ2-2	TGCGCCAGCAGCTCGCAGACAGGGGCCACCGGGGAGCTGTTTTTT	CASSSQTGATGELFF
-	14	TRBD1	TRBV7-2	TRBJ1-2	TGTGCCAGCAGCCAGCCGGGACAGCCCTATGGCTACACCTTC	CASSQPGQPYGYTF
-	16	-	TRBV5-1	TRBJ1-3	TGCGCCAGCAGCCCCGTTACAGGGAACTCTGGAAACACCATATATTTT	CASSPVTGNSGNTIYF
-	12	-	TRBV5-6	TRBJ2-3	TGTGCCAGCAGCTATGAGGCAGATACGCAGTATTTT	CASSYEADTQYF
-	13	-	TRBV19	TRBJ2-3	TGTGCCACCGGGGGTCGGACGACAGATACGCAGTATTTT	CATGGRTTDTQYF
-	16	TRBD1	TRBV9	TRBJ1-2	TGTGCCAGCAGCGTAGGTGACAGACAGGGTTTAGGGGGCTACACCTTC	CASSVGDRQGLGGYTF
-	15	TRBD1	TRBV6-1	TRBJ1-2	TGTGCCAGCAGTGAGCGGGGGACAGGTAGTAATGGCTACACCTTC	CASSERGTGSNGYTF
-	15	TRBD1	TRBV6-4	TRBJ2-1	TGTGCCAGCAGTCCCGGGACAGGGCAATACAATGAGCAGTTCTTC	CASSPGTGQYNEQFF
once	12	-	TRBV30	TRBJ1-3	TGTGCCTGGGCCCGAACTGGAAACACCATATATTTT	CAWARTGNTIYF
-	15	-	TRBV4-2	TRBJ1-6	TGTGCCAGCAGCGTCGGGACCCTCCAGAATTCACCCCTCCACTTT	CASSVGTLQNSPLHF